Sequencing of this T cell receptor (beta chain) was carried out in a study of tissue T cells after allogeneic stem cell transplantation. TCRdb's table, derived via immunoSEQ multiplex PCR, lists solely in-frame clones and lacks some. The sample holds several thousand clones, about 60% seen once. Non-transplant comparator patients with other cancers had at least five gastrointestinal samples and no known gastrointestinal disease. Per germline, CDR1 SGDLS and CDR2 YYNGEE. Trimming at V came to 4 bases and at J to 4 bases, leaving 7 bases not matched to a gene. The CDR3 length is 15 residues. Study-level results: Shared clones across patients were few; motif clustering revealed tissue-specific shared signatures. The study did not identify alloreactive or antigen-specific tissue TCRs, and some clones might be persisting host cells. Only a limited share of tissue TCRs appeared in blood or spleen.

As regards this clone: Its antigen is not identified.

The starting material was tissue from the esophagus, obtained at autopsy. This receptor was identified in a female donor over 55 with lung cancer. The chain links TRBV9 to TRBJ2-7; 11 nucleotides match TRBD2. The CDR3 region is CASSRQGLAEYEQYF. The CDR3 nucleotides are TGTGCCAGCAGCCGACAGGGACTAGCGGAATACGAGCAGTACTTC.